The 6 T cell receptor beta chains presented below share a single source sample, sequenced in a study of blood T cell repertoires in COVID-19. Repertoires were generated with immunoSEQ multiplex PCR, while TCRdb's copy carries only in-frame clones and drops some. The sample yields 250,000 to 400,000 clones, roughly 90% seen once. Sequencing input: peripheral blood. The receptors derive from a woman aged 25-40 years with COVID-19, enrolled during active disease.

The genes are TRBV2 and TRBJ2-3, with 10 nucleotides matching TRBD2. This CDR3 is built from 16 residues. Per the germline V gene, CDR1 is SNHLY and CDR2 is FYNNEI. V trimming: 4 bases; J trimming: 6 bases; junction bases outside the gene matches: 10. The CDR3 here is CASSGGVGTSADTQYF. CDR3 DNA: TGTGCCAGCAGTGGGGGAGTCGGGACTAGCGCGGATACGCAGTATTTT. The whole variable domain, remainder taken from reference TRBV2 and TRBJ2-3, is EPEVTQTPSHQVTQMGQEVILRCVPISNHLYFYWYRQILGQKVEFLVSFYNNEISEKSEIFDDQFSVERPDGSNFTLKIRSTKLEDSAMYFCASSGGVGTSADTQYFGPGTRLTVL.

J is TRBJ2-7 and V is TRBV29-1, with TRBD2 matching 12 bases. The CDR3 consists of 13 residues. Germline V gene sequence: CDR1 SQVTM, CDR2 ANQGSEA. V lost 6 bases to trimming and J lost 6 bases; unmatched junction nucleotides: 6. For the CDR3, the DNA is TGCAGCGTATGGACTAGCGGGATCAGCGAGCAGTACTTC. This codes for CSVWTSGISEQYF.

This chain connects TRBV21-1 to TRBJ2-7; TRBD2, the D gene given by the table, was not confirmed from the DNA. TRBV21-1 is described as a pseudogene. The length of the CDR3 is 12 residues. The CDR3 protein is CAKTSGRLEQYF. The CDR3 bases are TGTGCCAAAACTAGCGGGAGGCTCGAGCAGTACTTC.

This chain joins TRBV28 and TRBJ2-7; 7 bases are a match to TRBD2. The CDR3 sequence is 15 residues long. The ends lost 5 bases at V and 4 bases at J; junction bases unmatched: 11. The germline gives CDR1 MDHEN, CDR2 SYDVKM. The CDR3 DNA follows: TGTGCCAGCAGTCCCATCCGGGACTATGTATACGAGCAGTACTTC. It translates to CASSPIRDYVYEQYF.

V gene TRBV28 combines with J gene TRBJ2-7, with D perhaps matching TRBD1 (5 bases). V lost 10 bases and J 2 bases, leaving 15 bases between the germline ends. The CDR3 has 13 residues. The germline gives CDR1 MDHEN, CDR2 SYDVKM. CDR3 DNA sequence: TGTGCCATCGGGCAGGGAAAACCCTACGAGCAGTACTTC. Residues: CAIGQGKPYEQYF.

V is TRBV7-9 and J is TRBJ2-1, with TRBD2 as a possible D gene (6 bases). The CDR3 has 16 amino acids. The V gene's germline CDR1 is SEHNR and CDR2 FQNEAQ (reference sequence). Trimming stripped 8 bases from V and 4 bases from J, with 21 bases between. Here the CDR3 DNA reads TGTGCCAGCGCACCCCTCTTAGCGGACCTTTACAATGAGCAGTTCTTC. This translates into CASAPLLADLYNEQFF.